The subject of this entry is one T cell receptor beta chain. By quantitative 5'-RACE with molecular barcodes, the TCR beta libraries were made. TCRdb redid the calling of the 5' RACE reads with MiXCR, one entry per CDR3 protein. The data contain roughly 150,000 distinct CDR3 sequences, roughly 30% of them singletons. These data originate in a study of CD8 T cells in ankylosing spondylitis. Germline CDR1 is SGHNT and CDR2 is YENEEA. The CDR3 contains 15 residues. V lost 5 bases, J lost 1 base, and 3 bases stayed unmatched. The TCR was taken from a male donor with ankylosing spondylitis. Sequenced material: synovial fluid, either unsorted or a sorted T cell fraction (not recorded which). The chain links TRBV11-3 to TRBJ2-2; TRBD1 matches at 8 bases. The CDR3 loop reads CASSPGTGNTGELFF. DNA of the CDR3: TGTGCCAGCAGCCCCGGGACAGGGAACACCGGGGAGCTGTTTTTT. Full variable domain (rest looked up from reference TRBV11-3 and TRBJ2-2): EAGVVQSPRYKIIEKKQPVAFWCNPISGHNTLYWYLQNLGQGPELLIRYENEEAVDDSQLPKDRFSAERLKGVDSTLKIQPAELGDSAVYLCASSPGTGNTGELFFGEGSRLTVL.